The clone carrying this TCR beta chain is a singleton in its sample. Its antigen is not identified. This sample's time point: week 23, last vaccination. Vaccination used 300 ug of mutant IDH1 20-mer peptide per dose, with topical imiquimod. These data originate in a study of a mutant IDH1 vaccine in newly diagnosed glioma. Repertoires were generated with immunoSEQ multiplex PCR, while TCRdb's copy carries only in-frame clones and drops some. This table has 35,000 to 50,000 clones, about four fifths appearing once. Germline CDR1 reads KGHSH; CDR2 reads LQKENI. V was clipped by 4 bases and J by 3 bases; unmatched bases: 9. The CDR3 runs 16 residues.

This receptor was taken from a woman under 30 with glioma. Some clones in this sample may be carry-over from other donors' samples. V gene TRBV18 combines with J gene TRBJ2-3, with TRBD2 matching over 8 bases. Sample: PBMCs, taken from a glioma patient whose treatment included an IDH1 peptide vaccine. CDR3: CASSRATSGRTDTQYF. As DNA, the CDR3 is TGTGCCAGCTCACGTGCGACCAGCGGGAGAACAGATACGCAGTATTTT. The full variable domain, rest sourced from reference TRBV18 and TRBJ2-3, is NAGVMQNPRHLVRRRGQEARLRCSPMKGHSHVYWYRQLPEEGLKFMVYLQKENIIDESGMPKERFSAEFPKEGPSILRIQQVVRGDSAAYFCASSRATSGRTDTQYFGPGTRLTVL.